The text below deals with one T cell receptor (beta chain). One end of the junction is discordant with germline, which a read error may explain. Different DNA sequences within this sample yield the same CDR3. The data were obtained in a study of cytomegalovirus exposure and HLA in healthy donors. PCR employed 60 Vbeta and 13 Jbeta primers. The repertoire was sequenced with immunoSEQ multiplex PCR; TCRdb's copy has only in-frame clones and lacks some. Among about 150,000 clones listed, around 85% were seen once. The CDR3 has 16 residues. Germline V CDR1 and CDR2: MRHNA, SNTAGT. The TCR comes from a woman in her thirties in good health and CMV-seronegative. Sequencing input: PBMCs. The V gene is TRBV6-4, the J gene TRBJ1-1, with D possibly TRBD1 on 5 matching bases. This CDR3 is CASSERFIRGNTEAFF. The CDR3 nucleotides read TGCGCCAGCAGTGAACGGTTTATAAGGGGGAACACTGAAGCTTTCTTT.